This TCR beta chain came from a study of T cells and Merkel cell carcinoma outcomes. The study's findings and limits: Merkel cell carcinoma outcomes were reportedly predicted by repertoire and T-cell density.

TCRdb keeps only in-frame clones here, not all; method: immunoSEQ multiplex PCR. The table records 11,000 to 15,000 clones, more than 90% of them present only once. Comment on this clone: Its antigen is still unknown.

The sequence was obtained from a human donor with Merkel cell carcinoma. Sequenced: tumor tissue from Merkel cell carcinoma.

CDR3 nucleotide sequence: TGTGCCTGGAGTCTTAAGCCCCGGGTTTGGAAGCAGGAGACCCAGTACTTC. This encodes CAWSLKPRVWKQETQYF. V and J are TRBV30 and TRBJ2-5, with D uncertain. Trimming removed 2 bases at V and 5 bases at J, with 24 bases between. The germline V gene encodes CDR1 GTSNPN and CDR2 SVGIG (reference sequence). The CDR3 runs 17 residues.